This T cell receptor delta chain was captured by sequencing in a study of gamma-delta chains in newborns, infants, children. TCRdb redid the clone calls on the reads with CATT. Here the sample spans 3,500 to 4,500 delta-chain clones, around 37% being singletons. Per germline, CDR1 GEAIGNYY and CDR2 EKD. J lost 0 bases, V lost 3 bases, and 3 bases had no gene match. The CDR3 spans 16 residues. Sequenced material: blood. The TCR was taken from a child who received the measles vaccine. The chain has TRDV2 and TRDJ1; the match to TRDD3 covers 13 bases. CDR3 sequence: CACDVLGDTYTDKLIF. The CDR3 nucleotides read TGTGCCTGTGACGTACTGGGGGATACGTACACCGATAAACTCATCTTT.